The 9 T cell receptor beta chains given below trace back to one sample, sequenced in a study of blood T cell repertoires in COVID-19 (dated by TCRdb to 2020 to 2022). Library construction relied on the immunoSEQ multiplex PCR assay. The immuneACCESS repertoire file appears here via TCRdb, limited to in-frame rearrangements. These files lack a portion of the clones; in checked studies, under half of the deficit traces to unresolved V genes, and the cause of the others is not known. Recorded for this sample are more than 300,000 clones; roughly 89% of them occurred a single time. The top ten hold roughly 1% of the sample. The sample comprised peripheral blood. The receptor source for this set is a woman between 35 and 50 years old with COVID-19, enrolled during active disease.

The J gene is TRBJ1-5, the V gene TRBV19, with D possibly matching TRBD1 (5 bases). The CDR3 is made up of 11 amino acids. Germline CDR1 LNHDA, CDR2 SQIVND (reference sequence). Trimming cost V 11 bases and J 3 bases, with 8 bases left between them. The CDR3 protein is CAGGLNQPQHF. The CDR3 nucleotides are TGTGCCGGGGGACTCAATCAGCCCCAGCATTTT.

This rearrangement joins TRBV21-1 to TRBJ2-7; the listed D gene, TRBD1, was not tested against the DNA. TRBV21-1 is a known pseudogene. CDR3 length equals 15 residues. The CDR3 region has the DNA TGTGCCAGCAGCAAGGGGACAGGGAAAGCCTACGAGCAGTACTTC. Residues: CASSKGTGKAYEQYF.

This rearrangement joins TRBV7-2 to TRBJ1-5; D remains ambiguous. Germline values: CDR1 SGHTA, CDR2 FQGNSA. The CDR3 spans 13 residues. The V and J ends lost 1 base and 7 bases respectively, with 8 bases between them. CDR3 sequence (DNA): TGTGCCAGCAGCTTAGTGCACGGGCAGCCCCAGCATTTT. Its translation is CASSLVHGQPQHF.

This chain joins TRBV4-1 and TRBJ1-2, with D possibly being TRBD1 (5 bases). This CDR3 has 12 residues. Trimming stripped 3 bases from V and 5 bases from J, with 7 bases between. In germline, CDR1 is MGHRA, CDR2 YSYEKL. For the CDR3, the DNA is TGCGCCAGCAGCCAGCAGGGATATGGCTACACCTTC. Its translation is CASSQQGYGYTF.

The chain is built from TRBV5-6 and TRBJ2-3; 8 bases fit TRBD2. Trimming took 5 bases from V and 4 from J; bases not matched to a gene: 9. The CDR3 is made up of 15 amino acids. Germline V gene lookup returns CDR1 SGHDT and CDR2 YYEEEE. The CDR3 bases are TGTGCCAGCAGTCGACTAGCGAGCGACGCAGATACGCAGTATTTT. This sequence encodes CASSRLASDADTQYF.

The genes are TRBV6-5 and TRBJ2-5, with D maybe TRBD2 (5 bases). V lost 5 bases, J lost 1 base, and 14 bases lay in between. This CDR3 spans 15 amino acids. CDR1 is MNHEY and CDR2 is SVGAGI in the germline V gene. As DNA, the CDR3 is TGTGCCAGCAGTACTTGGACGGGGTTCCAAGAGACCCAGTACTTC. Translation gives CASSTWTGFQETQYF.

The V and J genes are TRBV5-1 and TRBJ2-2; D is undetermined. V gave up 0 bases and J gave up 8 bases, with 11 bases separating them. Per germline, CDR1 SGHRS and CDR2 YFSETQ. The length of the CDR3 is 14 residues. The CDR3 DNA follows: TGCGCCAGCAGCTTGGACAGAGCTGTAGGGGAGCTGTTTTTT. Translated, it gives CASSLDRAVGELFF.

The chain uses TRBV29-1 and TRBJ2-1; 7 bases are a match to TRBD2. The ends lost 7 bases at V and 6 bases at J; junction bases unmatched: 6. This CDR3 region has 12 residues. The germline V gene encodes CDR1 SQVTM and CDR2 ANQGSEA. CDR3 coding DNA: TGCAGCGGCACCGGGGGGTCCAATGAGCAGTTCTTC. Encoded protein: CSGTGGSNEQFF.

V is TRBV19 and J is TRBJ1-1; D unclear. Germline-derived CDR1 and CDR2 are LNHDA and SQIVND (reference sequence). The CDR3 has 13 residues. With 5 bases removed from V and 7 bases from J, the gap between germline ends came to 14 bases. CDR3 coding DNA: TGTGCCAGTAGTGTTCTGCTCTCGGGTGAAGCTTTCTTT. It translates to CASSVLLSGEAFF.